Listed here is a single TCR beta chain. The CDR3 is 15 amino acids. V shed 3 bases and J 8 bases; nucleotides not matched to a gene: 7. The germline V gene has CDR1 GTSNPN and CDR2 SVGIG (reference sequence). Libraries were prepared by immunoSEQ multiplex PCR; TCRdb keeps only in-frame clonotypes and omits some of them. The repertoire holds approximately 2.1 million clones, with about 92% as singletons. The source of the sample is a study of shared clonotypes between healthy human individuals. Source material: naive CD4+ T cells from PBMCs. The sample's subset: CD45RA+ positively selected. The rearrangement links TRBV30 to TRBJ2-3; 14 bases are a match to TRBD2. The source is a man younger than 30 in good health. Some clones in this sample may be carry-over from other donors' samples. The CDR3 region has the DNA TGTGCCTGGAGCGTAGGACTAGCGGGAGGCGGTACGCAGTATTTT. The encoded protein is CAWSVGLAGGGTQYF.